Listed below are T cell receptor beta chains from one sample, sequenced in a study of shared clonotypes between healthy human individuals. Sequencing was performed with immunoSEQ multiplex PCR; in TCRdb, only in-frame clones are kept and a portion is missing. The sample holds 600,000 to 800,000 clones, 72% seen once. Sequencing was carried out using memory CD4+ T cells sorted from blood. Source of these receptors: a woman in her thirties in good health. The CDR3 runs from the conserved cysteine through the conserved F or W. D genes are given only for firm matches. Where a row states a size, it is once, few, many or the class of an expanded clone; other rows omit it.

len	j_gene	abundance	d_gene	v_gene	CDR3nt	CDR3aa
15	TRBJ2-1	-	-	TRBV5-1	TGCGCCAGCAGCTTGTCGTCAGCTTCCTACAATGAGCAGTTCTTC	CASSLSSASYNEQFF
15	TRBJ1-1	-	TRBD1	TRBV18	TGTGCCAGCTCTCCCGGACAGGACTCGAACACTGAAGCTTTCTTT	CASSPGQDSNTEAFF
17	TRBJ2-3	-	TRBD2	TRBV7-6	TGTGCCAGCAGCGACTCGGCGGCTAGCGGTAGCACAGATACGCAGTATTTT	CASSDSAASGSTDTQYF
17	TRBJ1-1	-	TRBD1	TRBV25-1	TGTGCCAGCAGACTGGACAGGGGGGATACTGGTAACACTGAAGCTTTCTTT	CASRLDRGDTGNTEAFF
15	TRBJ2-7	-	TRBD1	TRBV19	TGTGCCAGTAGAAAGGCCGGGACAGGGGGATCCGAGCAGTACTTC	CASRKAGTGGSEQYF
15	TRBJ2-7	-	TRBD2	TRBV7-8	TGTGCCAGCAGCTCCCGGATAGCGGGGGGGAACGAGCAGTACTTC	CASSSRIAGGNEQYF
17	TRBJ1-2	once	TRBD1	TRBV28	TGTGCCAGCAGTTGGGGGACAACTCAGGGGGTTAACTATGGCTACACCTTC	CASSWGTTQGVNYGYTF
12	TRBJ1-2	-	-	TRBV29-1	TGCAGCGCCGACGCAGGGGTGAATGGCTACACCTTC	CSADAGVNGYTF
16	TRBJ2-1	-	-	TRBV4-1	TGCGCCAGCAGCCAAGGGAGCGGCCCCTCCTACAATGAGCAGTTCTTC	CASSQGSGPSYNEQFF
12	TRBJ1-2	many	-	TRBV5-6	TGTGCCAGCAGCTTGCGGGGATATGGCTACACCTTC	CASSLRGYGYTF
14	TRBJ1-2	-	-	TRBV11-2	TGTGCCAGCAGAGAACAGCCAGGGGCGGGGGGCTACACCTTC	CASREQPGAGGYTF
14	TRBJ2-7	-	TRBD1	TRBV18	TGTGCCAGCTCATCTGACAGGGGGAGGGACGAGCAGTACTTC	CASSSDRGRDEQYF
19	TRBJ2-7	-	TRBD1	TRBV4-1	TGCGCCAGCAGTCGAACCCCCGGGACAGGGCCCCCCGACGCGTACGAGCAGTACTTC	CASSRTPGTGPPDAYEQYF
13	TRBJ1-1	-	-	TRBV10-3	TGTGCCATCAGCCGAGATGGGGGCGCTGAAGCTTTCTTT	CAISRDGGAEAFF
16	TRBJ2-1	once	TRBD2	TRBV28	TGTGCCAGCAGCTCCTCTACTAGCGGCTCCTACAATGAGCAGTTCTTC	CASSSSTSGSYNEQFF
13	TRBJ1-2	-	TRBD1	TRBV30	TGTGCCTGGAGGTACAGGGGGCTCGGTGGCTACACCTTC	CAWRYRGLGGYTF
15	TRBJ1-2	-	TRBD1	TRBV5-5	TGTGCCAGCAGCCTAACACAGGGGCTTGACTATGGCTACACCTTC	CASSLTQGLDYGYTF
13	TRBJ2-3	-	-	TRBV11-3	TGTGCCAGCAGTGTGGGACGGTCAGATACGCAGTATTTT	CASSVGRSDTQYF
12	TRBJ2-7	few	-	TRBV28	TGTGCCAGCGGCTCAGGGGCCTACGAGCAGTACTTC	CASGSGAYEQYF
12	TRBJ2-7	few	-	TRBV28	TGTGCCAGCCGGGCCCTACCCTACGAGCAGTACTTC	CASRALPYEQYF
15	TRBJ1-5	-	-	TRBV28	TGTGCCTCCAAAGTCGGATTTTATAGCAATCAGCCCCAGCATTTT	CASKVGFYSNQPQHF
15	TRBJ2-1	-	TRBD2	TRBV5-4	TGTGCCAGCAGCTCGTCGGGGGGACTCTACAATGAGCAGTTCTTC	CASSSSGGLYNEQFF
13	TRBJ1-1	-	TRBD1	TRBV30	TGTGCCTGGAGTGGGGAGGACAGGGTCGGAACTTTCTTT	CAWSGEDRVGTFF
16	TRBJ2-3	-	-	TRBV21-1	TGTGCCAGCAGCAAAAGGGGGAGGGTTGGCCTAGATACGCAGTATTTT	CASSKRGRVGLDTQYF